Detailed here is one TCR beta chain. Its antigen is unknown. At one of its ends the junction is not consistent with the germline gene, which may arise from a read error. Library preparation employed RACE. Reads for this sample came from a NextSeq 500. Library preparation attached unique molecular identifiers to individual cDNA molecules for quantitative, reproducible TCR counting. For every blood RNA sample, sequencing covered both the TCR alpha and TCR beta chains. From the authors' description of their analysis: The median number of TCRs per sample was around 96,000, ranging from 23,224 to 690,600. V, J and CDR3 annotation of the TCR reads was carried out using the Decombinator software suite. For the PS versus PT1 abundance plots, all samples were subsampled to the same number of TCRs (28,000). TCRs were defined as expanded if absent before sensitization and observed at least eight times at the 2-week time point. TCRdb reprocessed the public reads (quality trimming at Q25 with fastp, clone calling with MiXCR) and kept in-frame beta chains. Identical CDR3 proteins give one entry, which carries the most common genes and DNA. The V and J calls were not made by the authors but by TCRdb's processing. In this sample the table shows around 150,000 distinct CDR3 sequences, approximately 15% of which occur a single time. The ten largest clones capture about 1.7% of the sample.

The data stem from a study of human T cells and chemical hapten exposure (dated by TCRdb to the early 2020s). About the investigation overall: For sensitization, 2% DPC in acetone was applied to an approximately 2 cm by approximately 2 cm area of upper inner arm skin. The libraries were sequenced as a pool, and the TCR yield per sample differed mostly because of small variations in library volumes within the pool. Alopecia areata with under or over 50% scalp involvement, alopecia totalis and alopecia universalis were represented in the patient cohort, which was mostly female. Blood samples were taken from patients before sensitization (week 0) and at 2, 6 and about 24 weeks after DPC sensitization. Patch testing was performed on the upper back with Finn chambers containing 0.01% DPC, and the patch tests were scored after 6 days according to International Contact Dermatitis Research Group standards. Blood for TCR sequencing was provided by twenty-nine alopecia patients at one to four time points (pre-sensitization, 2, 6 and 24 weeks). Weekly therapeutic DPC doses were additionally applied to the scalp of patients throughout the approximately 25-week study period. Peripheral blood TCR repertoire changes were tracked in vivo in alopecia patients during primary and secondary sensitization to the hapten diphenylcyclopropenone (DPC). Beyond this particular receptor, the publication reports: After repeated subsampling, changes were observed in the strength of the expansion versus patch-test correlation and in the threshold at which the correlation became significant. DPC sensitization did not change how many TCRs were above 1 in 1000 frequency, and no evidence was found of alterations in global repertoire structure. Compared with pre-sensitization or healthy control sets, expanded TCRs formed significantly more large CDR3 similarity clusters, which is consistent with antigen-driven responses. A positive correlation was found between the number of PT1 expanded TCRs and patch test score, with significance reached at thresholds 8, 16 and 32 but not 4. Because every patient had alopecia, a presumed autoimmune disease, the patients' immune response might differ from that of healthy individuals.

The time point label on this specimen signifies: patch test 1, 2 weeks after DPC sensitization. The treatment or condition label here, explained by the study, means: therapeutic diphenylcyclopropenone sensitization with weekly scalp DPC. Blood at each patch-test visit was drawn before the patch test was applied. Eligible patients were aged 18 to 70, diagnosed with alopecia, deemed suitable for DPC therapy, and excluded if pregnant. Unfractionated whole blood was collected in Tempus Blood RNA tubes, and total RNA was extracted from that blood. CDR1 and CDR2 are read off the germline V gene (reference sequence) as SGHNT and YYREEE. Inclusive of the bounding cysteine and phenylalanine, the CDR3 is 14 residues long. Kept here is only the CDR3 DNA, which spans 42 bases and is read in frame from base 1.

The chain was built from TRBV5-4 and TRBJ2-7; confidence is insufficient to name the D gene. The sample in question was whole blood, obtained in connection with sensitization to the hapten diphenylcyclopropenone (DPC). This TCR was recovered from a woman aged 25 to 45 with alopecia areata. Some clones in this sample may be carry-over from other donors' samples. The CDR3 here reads CASSLVFSSSEQYF. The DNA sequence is TGTGCCAGCAGCTTGGTATTTTCCTCCTCCGAGCAGTACTTC.